In this sample, the clone carrying this TCR beta chain turned up once. Its target is unknown. Germline CDR1 reads LNHDA; CDR2 reads SQIVND (reference sequence). This CDR3 is built from 13 residues. V lost 7 bases, J lost 8 bases, and 17 bases lay in between. With 60 Vbeta and 13 Jbeta primers, the PCR was carried out. Sequenced by immunoSEQ multiplex PCR; TCRdb stores in-frame clones only, minus some. The sample shows approximately 240,000 clones, over 70% of them seen only once. The sample originates from a study of cytomegalovirus exposure and HLA in healthy donors. Overall study: The early release's HLA-typed donors yielded 65 million to 85 million unique TCRs.

The study's findings and limits: The study recorded over 150 TCR beta chains that were cytomegalovirus-associated. Available immune exposure information was restricted to CMV serostatus only.

Healthy donors of bone marrow made up the group. Source material: PBMCs. This TCR was recovered from a woman aged 60-75 years in good health and CMV-seropositive. The V and J genes are TRBV19 and TRBJ1-1, with TRBD1 as a possible D gene (5 bases). In DNA, the CDR3 is TGTGCCAGTATTGGATGGGTGGACAAAGAAGCTTTCTTT. This sequence encodes CASIGWVDKEAFF.